Shown below are 25 T cell receptor beta chains from a single sample sequenced in a study of CD8 T cells in Susac syndrome. Random hexamers served to reverse transcribe roughly 0.45 to 1 ug RNA. TCRdb used MiXCR to reprocess the immunoSEQ multiplex PCR reads, holding one entry per CDR3 protein. The table shows 180,000 or so distinct CDR3 sequences, with around 94% occurring only once. The sequenced sample was CD4+ T cells from PBMCs. The receptors come from a human donor in good health.

V usage is TRBV20-1 and J usage is TRBJ1-2; a possible D gene is TRBD1 (6 bases). This CDR3 is built from 13 residues. Trimming took off 5 bases at V and 0 bases at J, with 10 bases between the two ends. CDR1 and CDR2 from the germline V gene are DFQATT and SNEGSKA (reference sequence). The CDR3: CSAHRTANYGYTF. The DNA of the CDR3 is TGCAGTGCTCACAGGACAGCTAACTATGGCTACACCTTC.

The gene calls are TRBV2 and TRBJ1-2, with 8 positions matching TRBD1. The V segment lost 6 bases and the J segment 9 bases; nucleotides outside the gene matches: 15. Germline CDR1 is SNHLY and CDR2 is FYNNEI. This CDR3 has 15 amino acids. The CDR3 nucleotides read TGTGCCAGCAGCCCAAGGTGGACAGGGACGCCACGCTACACCTTC. It specifies CASSPRWTGTPRYTF.

CDR3 bases: TGTGCCAGCAGCCAGACAGGGGACTATGGCTACACCTTC. It codes for CASSQTGDYGYTF. V usage is TRBV9 and J usage is TRBJ1-2; TRBD1 matches at 8 bases. This CDR3 region has 13 residues. J gave up 3 bases and V 4 bases, and 2 bases lay outside the gene matches. The V gene's germline CDR1 is SGDLS and CDR2 YYNGEE.

V and J are TRBV28 and TRBJ1-1; D gene unclear. This CDR3 region has 12 residues. V dropped 6 bases and J dropped 7 bases, with 12 bases sitting between them. Germline V lookup: CDR1 MDHEN, CDR2 SYDVKM. The CDR3 loop reads CASSRGAVEAFF. The CDR3 DNA reads TGTGCCAGCAGCCGGGGAGCGGTTGAAGCTTTCTTT.

The chain uses TRBV2 and TRBJ1-1; D gene uncertain. Trimming removed 4 bases from V and 4 bases from J, with 10 bases in between. This CDR3 is built from 13 residues. Per germline, CDR1 SNHLY and CDR2 FYNNEI. In DNA form, the CDR3 reads TGTGCCAGCAGTGGAAGGCTGGGCACTGAAGCTTTCTTT. Its protein product is CASSGRLGTEAFF.

The CDR3 loop reads CSAAGTGNSPLHF. In DNA, the CDR3 is TGCAGTGCCGCCGGGACAGGGAATTCACCCCTCCACTTT. This chain uses TRBV20-1 with TRBJ1-6; 9 bases match TRBD1. The CDR3 spans 13 residues. Germline CDR1 and CDR2: DFQATT and SNEGSKA (reference sequence). Trimming cost V 6 bases and J 7 bases; bases outside gene matches: 4.

The gene calls are TRBV10-3 and TRBJ2-1; perhaps D is TRBD1 or TRBD2 (5 bases each). V lost 4 bases and J lost 8, with 15 bases in between. Germline CDR1 ENHRY, CDR2 SYGVKD. This CDR3 is built from 14 residues. CDR3 residues: CAISAASMGDEQFF. In DNA form, the CDR3 reads TGTGCCATCAGTGCCGCCTCTATGGGGGATGAGCAGTTCTTC.

The rearrangement links TRBV7-2 to TRBJ2-5; 10 bases line up with TRBD2. The CDR3 has 15 residues. After removal of 3 bases from V and 5 bases from J, the junction contained 6 bases not matched to a gene. CDR1 is SGHTA, CDR2 FQGNSA, per germline. The CDR3 here is CASSFQRGGGETQYF. The CDR3 DNA sequence: TGTGCCAGCAGCTTTCAGCGGGGGGGCGGGGAGACCCAGTACTTC.

V and J are TRBV20-1 and TRBJ1-1; maybe TRBD1 (6 bases). Trimming cost V 3 bases and J 5 bases, with 13 bases left between them. Germline V CDR1 and CDR2: DFQATT, SNEGSKA (reference sequence). This CDR3 region has 13 residues. The DNA of the CDR3 is TGCAGTGCTAGCAAGGGGGTTTGGACTGAAGCTTTCTTT. It yields the protein CSASKGVWTEAFF.

J is TRBJ2-2 and V is TRBV20-1; TRBD1 might be the D (5 bases). The CDR3 is 14 amino acids. Trimming removed 3 bases from V and 5 bases from J, with 13 bases in between. The germline V gene encodes CDR1 DFQATT and CDR2 SNEGSKA (reference sequence). This CDR3 is CSARGRESTGELFF. The CDR3 DNA follows: TGCAGTGCTAGGGGGCGCGAGTCGACCGGGGAGCTGTTTTTT.

CDR3 region: CASSPGLENEQFF. CDR3 sequence (DNA): TGCGCCAGCAGCCCGGGACTAGAAAATGAGCAGTTCTTC. The V gene is TRBV5-1, the J gene TRBJ2-1, with TRBD2 matching over 8 bases. Germline CDR1 is SGHRS and CDR2 is YFSETQ. Trimming at V came to 4 bases and at J to 7 bases, leaving 4 bases not matched to a gene. The CDR3 extends over 13 amino acids. Complete variable domain (other parts from reference TRBV5-1 and TRBJ2-1): KAGVTQTPRYLIKTRGQQVTLSCSPISGHRSVSWYQQTPGQGLQFLFEYFSETQRNKGNFPGRFSGRQFSNSRSEMNVSTLELGDSALYLCASSPGLENEQFFGPGTRLTVL.

V usage is TRBV12-3 or TRBV12-4 and J usage is TRBJ1-6; 8 nucleotides agree with TRBD1. V shed 5 bases, J shed 10 bases, and the junction held 10 bases outside the gene matches. The CDR3 covers 15 residues. The CDR3 DNA sequence: TGTGCCAGCAGTACCTCCGACAGGGGAGCCTCACCCCTCCACTTT. This translates into CASSTSDRGASPLHF.

The genes are TRBV19 and TRBJ2-3, with 12 bases that match TRBD2. From germline, CDR1 is LNHDA and CDR2 SQIVND (reference sequence). CDR3 size: 15 residues. V gave up 9 bases and J gave up 2 bases; unmatched junction bases: 6. For the CDR3, the DNA is TGTGCCAGCACCGGACTAGCGGGGACCACAGATACGCAGTATTTT. Translating it yields CASTGLAGTTDTQYF.

V is TRBV29-1 and J is TRBJ2-1; TRBD2 matches at 10 bases. The trim removed 1 base at V and 11 bases at J, leaving 5 bases unmatched. This CDR3 contains 13 residues. Germline loops: CDR1 SQVTM, CDR2 ANQGSEA. The CDR3 protein is CSVEVAGGGQQFF. The CDR3 coding sequence is TGCAGCGTTGAAGTAGCGGGGGGTGGGCAGCAGTTCTTC.

This chain links TRBV29-1 with TRBJ1-1; D is perhaps TRBD1 (6 bases). Germline-derived CDR1 and CDR2 are SQVTM and ANQGSEA. V dropped 0 bases and J dropped 4 bases, with 15 bases sitting between them. This CDR3 is 15 amino acids long. The CDR3 DNA reads TGCAGCGTTGAAGAGGTTGGGGGCCGGAGCACTGAAGCTTTCTTT. Its translation: CSVEEVGGRSTEAFF. Looking up the rest from reference TRBV29-1 and TRBJ1-1 gives the full variable domain: SAVISQKPSRDICQRGTSLTIQCQVDSQVTMMFWYRQQPGQSLTLIATANQGSEATYESGFVIDKFPISRPNLTFSTLTVSNMSPEDSSIYLCSVEEVGGRSTEAFFGQGTRLTVV.

The chain employs TRBV3-1 and TRBJ2-7; D assignment may be TRBD1 or TRBD2 (6 bases each). Germline V CDR1 and CDR2: LGHDT, YNNKEL (reference sequence). Trimming shortened V by 4 bases and J by 7 bases, and 14 bases separated the two germline ends. This CDR3 has 13 amino acids. CDR3 sequence: CASSLRGGLEQYF. As DNA, the CDR3 is TGTGCCAGCAGCCTAAGAGGGGGGCTGGAGCAGTACTTC.

This clonotype was counted once. The chain carries TRBV20-1 and TRBJ2-1; 9 nucleotides agree with TRBD2. The CDR3 sequence is 18 residues long. Germline-derived CDR1 and CDR2 are DFQATT and SNEGSKA (reference sequence). The trim removed 0 bases at V and 0 bases at J, leaving 9 bases unmatched. DNA for the CDR3: TGCAGTGCTAGAGACCAGCGGGGGGACCACTTCTCCTACAATGAGCAGTTCTTC. Protein: CSARDQRGDHFSYNEQFF.

The chain carries TRBV9 and TRBJ1-4; D is undetermined. Germline values: CDR1 SGDLS, CDR2 YYNGEE. The CDR3 runs to 13 residues. V was cut by 0 bases and J by 10 bases, with 10 bases left in between. The CDR3 here is CASSVGAGGKLFF. The CDR3 DNA reads TGTGCCAGCAGCGTAGGGGCTGGTGGAAAACTGTTTTTT.

The chain is built from TRBV7-9 and TRBJ2-1; a possible D gene is TRBD1 (6 bases). This CDR3 spans 12 amino acids. V dropped 6 bases and J dropped 8 bases, with 11 bases sitting between them. CDR1 and CDR2 from the germline V gene are SEHNR and FQNEAQ (reference sequence). The CDR3 bases are TGTGCCAGCAGAGCGACAGGCGATGAGCAGTTCTTC. Protein sequence: CASRATGDEQFF.

V usage is TRBV20-1 and J usage is TRBJ2-2; TRBD2 matches at 8 bases. The germline gives CDR1 DFQATT, CDR2 SNEGSKA (reference sequence). V lost 6 bases to trimming and J lost 5 bases; unmatched junction nucleotides: 14. The CDR3 covers 16 residues. CDR3 amino acids: CSAPSRGGPRTGELFF. CDR3 bases: TGCAGTGCCCCTTCCCGGGGGGGGCCGAGGACCGGGGAGCTGTTTTTT.

This sequence joins TRBV12-3 or TRBV12-4 and TRBJ1-1; D may be TRBD1 (6 bases). The CDR3 runs 14 residues. Trimming stripped 5 bases from V and 0 bases from J, with 10 bases between. CDR3 nucleotides: TGTGCCAGCAGTAAGGGACAACTGAACACTGAAGCTTTCTTT. Its translation: CASSKGQLNTEAFF.

CDR3 protein: CASSPAEGSYNSPLHF. The CDR3 nucleotides are TGTGCCAGCTCACCCGCCGAGGGGTCCTATAATTCACCCCTCCACTTT. The chain recombines TRBV18 with TRBJ1-6, with D perhaps matching TRBD1 (5 bases). The CDR3 covers 16 residues. Germline CDR1 reads KGHSH; CDR2 reads LQKENI. V shed 3 bases and J shed 1 base, with 10 bases lying between them. Filled out from reference TRBV18 and TRBJ1-6, the complete variable domain reads NAGVMQNPRHLVRRRGQEARLRCSPMKGHSHVYWYRQLPEEGLKFMVYLQKENIIDESGMPKERFSAEFPKEGPSILRIQQVVRGDSAAYFCASSPAEGSYNSPLHFGNGTRLTVT.

V is TRBV5-8 and J is TRBJ2-7; TRBD1 is a possible D gene (6 bases). Per the germline V gene, CDR1 is SGHTS and CDR2 is YDEGEE. The CDR3 is 15 residues long. V lost 5 bases and J 4 bases, leaving 19 bases between the germline ends. In nucleotides, the CDR3 is TGTGCCAGCAGGAGAGGACAGCCGACTACTTACGAGCAGTACTTC. Protein product: CASRRGQPTTYEQYF.

V and J are TRBV6-2 or TRBV6-3 and TRBJ2-1, with TRBD1 as a possible D gene (5 bases). Per the germline V gene, CDR1 is MNHEY and CDR2 is SVGEGT. The CDR3 spans 17 residues. The V gene lost 2 bases and the J gene lost 4 bases, with 18 bases spanning the gap. CDR3 residues: CASSYRPFPKGYNEQFF. CDR3 bases: TGTGCCAGCAGTTACCGGCCATTTCCCAAGGGGTACAATGAGCAGTTCTTC.

The rearrangement uses TRBV6-6 and TRBJ1-5, with no clear D. Germline V gene data show CDR1 as MNHNY and CDR2 as SVGAGI (reference sequence). Trimming cost V 6 bases and J 5 bases, with 8 bases left between them. The CDR3 totals 12 residues. CDR3 loop: CASRSGDQPQHF. DNA of the CDR3: TGTGCCAGCAGGTCCGGGGATCAGCCCCAGCATTTT.